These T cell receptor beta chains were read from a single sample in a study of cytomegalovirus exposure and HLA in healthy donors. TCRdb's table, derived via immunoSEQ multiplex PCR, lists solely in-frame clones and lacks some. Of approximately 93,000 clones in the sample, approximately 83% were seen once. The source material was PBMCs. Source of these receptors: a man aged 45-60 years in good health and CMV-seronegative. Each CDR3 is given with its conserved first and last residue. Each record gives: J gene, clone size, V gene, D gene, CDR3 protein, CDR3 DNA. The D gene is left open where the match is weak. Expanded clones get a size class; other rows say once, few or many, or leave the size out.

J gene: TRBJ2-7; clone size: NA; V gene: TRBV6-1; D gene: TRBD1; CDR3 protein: CASSERTGVTYEQYF; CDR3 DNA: TGTGCCAGCAGTGAACGGACAGGGGTTACCTACGAGCAGTACTTC
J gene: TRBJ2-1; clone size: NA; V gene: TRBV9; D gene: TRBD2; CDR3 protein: CASSVAGLGYNEQFF; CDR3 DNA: TGTGCCAGCAGCGTAGCGGGACTAGGCTACAATGAGCAGTTCTTC
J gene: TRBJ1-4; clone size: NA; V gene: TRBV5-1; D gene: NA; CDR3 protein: CASSSGQSTNEKLFF; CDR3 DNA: TGCGCCAGCAGCTCAGGACAGTCAACTAATGAAAAACTGTTTTTT
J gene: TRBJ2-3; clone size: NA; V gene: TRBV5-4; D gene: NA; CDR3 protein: CASSSPIEDSQDTQYF; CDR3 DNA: TGTGCCAGCAGCTCCCCCATTGAGGACTCACAAGATACGCAGTATTTT
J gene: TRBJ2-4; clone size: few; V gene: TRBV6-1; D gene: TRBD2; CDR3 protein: CASRSRVAGENIQYF; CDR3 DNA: TGTGCCAGCAGATCTCGGGTAGCGGGAGAAAACATTCAGTACTTC
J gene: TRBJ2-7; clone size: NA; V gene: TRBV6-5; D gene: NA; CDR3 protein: CASRPSSGISYEQYF; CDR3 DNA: TGTGCCAGCAGACCCTCCTCAGGGATATCCTACGAGCAGTACTTC
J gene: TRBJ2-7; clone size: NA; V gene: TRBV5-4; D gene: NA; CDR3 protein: CASSSPGRDYEQYF; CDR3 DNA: TGTGCCAGCAGCTCCCCTGGCAGGGACTACGAGCAGTACTTC
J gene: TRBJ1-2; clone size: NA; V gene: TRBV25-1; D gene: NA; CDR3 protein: CASSEHNYGYTF; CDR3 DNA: TGTGCCAGCAGTGAACATAACTATGGCTACACCTTC
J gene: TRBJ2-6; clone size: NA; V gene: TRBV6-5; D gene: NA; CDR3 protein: CASSYRRAGANVLTF; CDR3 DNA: TGTGCCAGCAGTTACAGGAGGGCTGGGGCCAACGTCCTGACTTTC
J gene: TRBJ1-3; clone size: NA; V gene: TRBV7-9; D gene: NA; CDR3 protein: CASRYLELPSGNTIYF; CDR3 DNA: TGTGCCAGCCGCTACTTAGAGCTACCCTCTGGAAACACCATATATTTT
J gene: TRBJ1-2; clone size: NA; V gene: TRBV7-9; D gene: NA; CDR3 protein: CASSEEWNGYTF; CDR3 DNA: TGTGCCAGCAGCGAGGAGTGGAATGGCTACACCTTC
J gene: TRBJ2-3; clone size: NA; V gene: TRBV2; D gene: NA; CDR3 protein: CASSEISADTQYF; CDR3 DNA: TGTGCCAGCAGTGAAATCAGCGCAGATACGCAGTATTTT
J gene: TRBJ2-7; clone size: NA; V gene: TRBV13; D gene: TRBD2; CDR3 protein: CASSLTSGREQYF; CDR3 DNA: TGTGCCAGCAGCTTGACTAGCGGGAGGGAGCAGTACTTC
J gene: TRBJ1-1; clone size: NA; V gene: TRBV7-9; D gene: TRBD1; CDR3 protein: CASSQDRATEAFF; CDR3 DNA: TGTGCCAGCAGCCAAGACAGGGCCACTGAAGCTTTCTTT
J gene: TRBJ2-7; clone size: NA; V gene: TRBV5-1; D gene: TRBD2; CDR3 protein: CASSQGLAGTEQYF; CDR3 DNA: TGCGCCAGCAGCCAGGGACTAGCGGGAACCGAGCAGTACTTC
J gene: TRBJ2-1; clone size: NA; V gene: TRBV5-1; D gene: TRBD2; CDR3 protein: CASFDYGRAYNEQFF; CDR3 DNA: TGCGCCAGCTTCGATTACGGGAGGGCCTACAATGAGCAGTTCTTC
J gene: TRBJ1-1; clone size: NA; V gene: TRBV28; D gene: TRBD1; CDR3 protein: CASTLTGGTEAFF; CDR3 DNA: TGTGCCAGCACCCTGACAGGGGGCACTGAAGCTTTCTTT
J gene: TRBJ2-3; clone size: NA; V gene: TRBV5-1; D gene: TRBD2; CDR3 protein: CATQLGGGTDTQYF; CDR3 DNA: TGCGCAACCCAACTCGGGGGGGGGACAGATACGCAGTATTTT
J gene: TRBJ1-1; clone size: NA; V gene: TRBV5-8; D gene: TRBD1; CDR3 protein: CASSQKTGGSEAFF; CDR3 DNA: TGTGCCAGCAGCCAAAAGACAGGGGGCTCTGAAGCTTTCTTT
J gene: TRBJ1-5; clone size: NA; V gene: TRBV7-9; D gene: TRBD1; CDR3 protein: CASSLGGQGSNQPQHF; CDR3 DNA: TGTGCCAGCAGCTTGGGCGGACAGGGAAGCAATCAGCCCCAGCATTTT
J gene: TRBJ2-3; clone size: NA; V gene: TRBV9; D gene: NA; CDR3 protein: CASSPAAHGQDTQYF; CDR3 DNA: TGTGCCAGCAGCCCCGCGGCCCACGGACAAGATACGCAGTATTTT
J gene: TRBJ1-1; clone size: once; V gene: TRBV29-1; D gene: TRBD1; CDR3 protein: CSVTGAGYTEAFF; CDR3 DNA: TGCAGCGTCACAGGGGCCGGATACACTGAAGCTTTCTTT
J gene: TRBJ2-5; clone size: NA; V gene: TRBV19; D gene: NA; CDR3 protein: CASRNPGLQETQYF; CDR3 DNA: TGTGCCAGTAGGAACCCCGGACTTCAAGAGACCCAGTACTTC
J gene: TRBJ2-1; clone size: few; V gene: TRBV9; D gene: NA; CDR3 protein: CASSLRGDEQFF; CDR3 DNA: TGTGCCAGCAGCTTGAGAGGTGATGAGCAGTTCTTC
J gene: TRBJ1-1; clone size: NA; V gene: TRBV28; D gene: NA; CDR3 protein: CASTLNRGTEAFF; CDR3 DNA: TGTGCCAGCACCCTCAATCGGGGCACTGAAGCTTTCTTT
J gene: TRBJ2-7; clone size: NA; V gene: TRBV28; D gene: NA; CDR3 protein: CASSLRKYEQYF; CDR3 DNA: TGTGCCAGCAGTTTGAGAAAATACGAGCAGTACTTC
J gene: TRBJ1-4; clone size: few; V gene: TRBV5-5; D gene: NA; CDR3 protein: CASSLGGMGEKLFF; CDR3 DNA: TGTGCCAGCAGCTTAGGGGGAATGGGGGAAAAACTGTTTTTT
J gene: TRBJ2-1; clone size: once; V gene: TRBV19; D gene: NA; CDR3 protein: CASGTSGEQFF; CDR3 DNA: TGTGCCAGTGGGACATCGGGTGAGCAGTTCTTC
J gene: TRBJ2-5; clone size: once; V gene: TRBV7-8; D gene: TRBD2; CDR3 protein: CASSLAGGSPLRETQYF; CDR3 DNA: TGTGCCAGCAGCTTAGCAGGCGGGAGCCCACTCCGAGAGACCCAGTACTTC
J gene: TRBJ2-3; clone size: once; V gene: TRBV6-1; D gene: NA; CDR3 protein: CASLQVDTQYF; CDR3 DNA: TGTGCCAGCTTACAGGTAGATACGCAGTATTTT
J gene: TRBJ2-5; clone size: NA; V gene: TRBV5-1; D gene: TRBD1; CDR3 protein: CASSLDRGGETQYF; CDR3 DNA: TGCGCCAGCAGCCTAGACAGGGGCGGAGAGACCCAGTACTTC
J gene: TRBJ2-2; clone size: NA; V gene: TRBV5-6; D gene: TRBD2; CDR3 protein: CASSLAGVQRERGGELFF; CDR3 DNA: TGTGCCAGCAGCTTGGCGGGGGTTCAGCGGGAGCGCGGCGGGGAGCTGTTTTTT
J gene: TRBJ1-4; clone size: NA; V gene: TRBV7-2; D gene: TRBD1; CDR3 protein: CASSLGAGGYEKLFF; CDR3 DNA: TGTGCCAGCAGCTTAGGCGCAGGGGGGTATGAAAAACTGTTTTTT
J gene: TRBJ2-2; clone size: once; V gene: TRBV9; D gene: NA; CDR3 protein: CASSVASNTGELFF; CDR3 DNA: TGTGCCAGCAGCGTAGCCTCCAACACCGGGGAGCTGTTTTTT
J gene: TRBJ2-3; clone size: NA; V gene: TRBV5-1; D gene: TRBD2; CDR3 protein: CASRGGGDSTDTQYF; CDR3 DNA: TGCGCCAGCCGCGGCGGGGGAGACAGCACAGATACGCAGTATTTT
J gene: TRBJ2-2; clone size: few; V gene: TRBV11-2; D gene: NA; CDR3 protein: CASSLDRIATNTGELFF; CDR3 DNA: TGTGCCAGCAGCTTAGATCGGATAGCCACGAACACCGGGGAGCTGTTTTTT
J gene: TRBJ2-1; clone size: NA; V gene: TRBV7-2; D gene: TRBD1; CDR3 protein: CASRTDRGSYNEQFF; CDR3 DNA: TGTGCCAGCAGAACAGACAGGGGGTCCTACAATGAGCAGTTCTTC
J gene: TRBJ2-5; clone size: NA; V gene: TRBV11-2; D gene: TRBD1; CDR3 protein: CASSIRQGPQETQYF; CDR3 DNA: TGTGCCAGCAGCATCCGACAGGGGCCCCAAGAGACCCAGTACTTC
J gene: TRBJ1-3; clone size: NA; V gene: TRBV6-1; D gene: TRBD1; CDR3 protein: CASNPGQGTGNTIYF; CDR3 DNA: TGTGCCTCCAACCCAGGACAGGGGACTGGAAACACCATATATTTT
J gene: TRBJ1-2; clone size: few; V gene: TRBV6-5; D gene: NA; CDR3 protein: CASSRGTYGDYGYTF; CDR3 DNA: TGTGCCAGCAGTCGGGGGACGTATGGGGACTATGGCTACACCTTC
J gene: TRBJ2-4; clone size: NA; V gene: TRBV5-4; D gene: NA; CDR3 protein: CASSVDSPLAKNIQYF; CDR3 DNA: TGTGCCAGCAGCGTTGACAGTCCCCTAGCCAAAAACATTCAGTACTTC
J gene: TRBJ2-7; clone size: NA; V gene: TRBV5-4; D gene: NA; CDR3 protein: CASSLGHSGAAPEQYF; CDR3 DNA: TGTGCCAGCAGCTTGGGTCATAGCGGAGCTGCTCCCGAGCAGTACTTC
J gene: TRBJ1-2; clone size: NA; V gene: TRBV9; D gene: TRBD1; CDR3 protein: CASSVDMFGGQGYGYTF; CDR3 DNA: TGTGCCAGCAGCGTAGACATGTTTGGGGGACAGGGCTATGGCTACACCTTC
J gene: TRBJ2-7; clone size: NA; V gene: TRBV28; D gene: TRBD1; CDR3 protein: CASSLLGQGVSYEQYF; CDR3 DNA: TGTGCCAGCAGTTTACTCGGGCAGGGGGTCTCCTACGAGCAGTACTTC
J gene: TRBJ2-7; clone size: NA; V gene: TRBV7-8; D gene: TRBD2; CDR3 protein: CASSRYPPGSGRSGEQYF; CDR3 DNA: TGTGCCAGCAGCCGCTACCCCCCGGGGAGCGGGAGGTCGGGGGAGCAGTACTTC
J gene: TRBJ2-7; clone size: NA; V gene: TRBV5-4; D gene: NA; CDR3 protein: CASSLLGSYEQYF; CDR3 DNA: TGTGCCAGCAGCTTGCTAGGCAGCTACGAGCAGTACTTC
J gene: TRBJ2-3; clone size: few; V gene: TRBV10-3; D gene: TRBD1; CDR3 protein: CAIRDRVHVDTQYF; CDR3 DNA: TGTGCCATCAGGGACAGGGTCCATGTAGATACGCAGTATTTT
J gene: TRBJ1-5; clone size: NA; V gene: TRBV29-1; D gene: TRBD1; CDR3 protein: CSVGTGFNQPQHF; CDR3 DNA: TGCAGCGTGGGGACAGGGTTCAATCAGCCCCAGCATTTT
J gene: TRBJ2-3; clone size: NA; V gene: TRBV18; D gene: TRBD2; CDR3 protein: CASSLGYSGRALRTDTQYF; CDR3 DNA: TGTGCCAGCTCACTGGGATATAGCGGGAGGGCCCTCCGCACAGATACGCAGTATTTT
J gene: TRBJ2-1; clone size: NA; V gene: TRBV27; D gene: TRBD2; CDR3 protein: CASSLSLAGTRYNEQFF; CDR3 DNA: TGTGCCAGCAGTTTATCCTTGGCCGGGACTAGATACAATGAGCAGTTCTTC
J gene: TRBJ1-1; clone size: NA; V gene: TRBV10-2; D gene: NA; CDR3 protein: CASSEGGVTEAFF; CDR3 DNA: TGCGCCAGCAGTGAGGGGGGGGTGACTGAAGCTTTCTTT
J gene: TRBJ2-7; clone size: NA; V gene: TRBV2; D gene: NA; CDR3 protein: CASSELAMQYF; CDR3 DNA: TGTGCCAGCAGTGAACTAGCGATGCAGTACTTC
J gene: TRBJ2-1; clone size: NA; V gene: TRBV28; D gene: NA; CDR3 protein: CASSSTPNNEQFF; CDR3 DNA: TGTGCCAGCAGTTCGACACCAAACAATGAGCAGTTCTTC
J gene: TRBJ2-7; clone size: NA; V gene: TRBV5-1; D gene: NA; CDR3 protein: CASSLNRVHEQYF; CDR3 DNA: TGCGCCAGCAGCTTAAACAGGGTCCACGAGCAGTACTTC
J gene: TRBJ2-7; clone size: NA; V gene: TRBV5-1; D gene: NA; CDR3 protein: CASSPAQAGNEQYF; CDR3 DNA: TGCGCCAGCAGCCCCGCCCAGGCGGGCAACGAGCAGTACTTC
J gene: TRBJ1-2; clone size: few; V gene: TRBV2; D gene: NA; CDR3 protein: CASKPRGRDYGYTF; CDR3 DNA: TGTGCCAGCAAGCCCAGGGGAAGAGACTATGGCTACACCTTC